The present entry profiles one TCR beta chain with its context. Assignments of participants to cohorts depended upon their own reported clinical history. Exposed study participants had met a COVID-19 case within 2 weeks before entry. Method: immunoSEQ multiplex PCR; TCRdb's copy keeps in-frame clones and lacks some. The sample holds fewer than 150,000 clones, about four fifths seen once. After removal of 3 bases from V and 10 bases from J, the junction contained 11 bases not matched to a gene. Looked up from germline, CDR1 is SGHVS and CDR2 is FQNEAQ. The CDR3 has 15 amino acids. The data are from a study of blood T cell repertoires in COVID-19.

Sample: PBMCs or T cells enriched from blood (not recorded which). The clonotype originates from a woman between 18 and 30 years old who had been exposed to COVID-19. The rearrangement joins TRBV7-8 to TRBJ1-5; 8 bases are shared with TRBD1. This chain's CDR3 is CASSLGDRLLLPQHF. CDR3 in DNA: TGTGCCAGCAGCTTGGGGGACAGGCTGCTTTTACCCCAGCATTTT.